This T cell receptor beta chain originates from a study of chemoradiotherapy in HPV16-positive cancers. Study-wide findings and caveats: During treatment, candidate HPV-specific clones and E7-related motifs expanded in tumor. In HPV16-positive patients, HPV-responsive T-cell expansion tracked better recurrence-free survival.

CDR3 size: 15 residues. The V segment lost 3 bases and the J segment 10 bases; nucleotides outside the gene matches: 7. Germline CDR1 and CDR2: ENHRY and SYGVKD. Repertoires were sampled repeatedly during chemoradiotherapy. Comment on this clone: Its target is unknown.

Repertoires were generated with immunoSEQ multiplex PCR, while TCRdb's copy carries only in-frame clones and drops some. The sample has some 34,000 clones, about 86% seen once; the top ten hold about 2.1%. The source material was blood, sampled from a patient who underwent chemoradiotherapy. The genes are TRBV10-3 and TRBJ1-6, with TRBD1 matching over 9 bases. This clonotype originated in a human donor with HPV-associated anogenital cancer. The CDR3 protein is CAISEGQGSSSPLHF. The CDR3 DNA follows: TGTGCCATCAGTGAAGGACAGGGGAGTAGCTCACCCCTCCACTTT.